Listed below are T cell receptor beta chains from one sample, sequenced in a study of low-dose radiotherapy and immunotherapy resistance in tumors. Using its own MiXCR run on the reads, TCRdb lists one record per CDR3 protein. The table shows 75,000 to 95,000 distinct CDR3 sequences, with 20% to 25% occurring only once. The source material was PBMCs, sampled after low-dose radiotherapy plus immunotherapy. The receptor source for this set is a female donor with ovarian cancer. The conserved cysteine and the conserved F or W are not part of the CDR3 here. Fields, in order: V gene, CDR3 length, CDR3 protein.

>TRBV9|14
ASRPGASGYTGELF
>TRBV7-9|14
ASSIKTGALYNEQF
>TRBV19|12
ASSRESATGELF
>TRBV11-3|14
ASSLGTSGSSGELF
>TRBV28|12
ASSFGGSTDTQY
>TRBV18|11
ASSPDRNSPLH
>TRBV30|11
AWSLVRNTEAF
>TRBV28|13
ASSLAAGGAYEQY
>TRBV6-2/TRBV6-3|13
ASSYSVGVGNEQF
>TRBV7-2|15
ASSSADRVHGANVLT
>TRBV7-2|14
ASSSHGGRGNYGYT
>TRBV28|13
ASSFTGQAALPQH
>TRBV15|13
ATSPRGTTGETQY
>TRBV29-1|9
SVRQGDTQY
>TRBV9|13
ASSVDPRPGTEAF
>TRBV18|12
ASSPSNLEETQY
>TRBV9|12
ASSFAQGGDEQF
>TRBV4-3|15
ASSQLWGGTSTDTQY
>TRBV20-1|10
SARRGAGFLF
>TRBV29-1|10
SVERGGETQY
>TRBV20-1|13
SARSLGSYNSPLH
>TRBV18|13
ASSPNGLNTGELF
>TRBV20-1|15
SARVSSGRVSYNEQF
>TRBV25-1|13
ASSEARGSPYGYT
>TRBV5-3|10
ASGRETDTQY
>TRBV12-3/TRBV12-4|13
ASSFLQGAGEKLF
>TRBV9|12
ASSRNTGSDTQY